Shown below are 3 T cell receptor beta chains from a single sample sequenced in a study of Graves' ophthalmopathy and Graves' hyperthyroidism. For repertoire sequencing, the TCR beta CDR3 regions were amplified from RNA transcripts. Second-round multiplex PCR followed a first-round RT-PCR using HTBI primers. A single record per CDR3 protein comes from TCRdb applying MiXCR to the multiplex PCR reads. The repertoire has a few hundred thousand distinct CDR3 sequences, 15% to 20% of them found once; the top ten carry about 1.4%. What was sequenced was peripheral blood. Receptor source: a woman younger than 30 with Graves' ophthalmopathy.

This clonotype was recorded at least ten times. The chain carries TRBV28 and TRBJ1-2; D unresolved. Germline V gene sequence: CDR1 MDHEN, CDR2 SYDVKM. This CDR3 has 10 amino acids. V was cut by 9 bases and J by 6 bases, with 8 bases left in between. CDR3 region: CASLRNGYTF. For the CDR3, the DNA is TGTGCCAGTTTAAGGAATGGCTACACCTTC.

This chain uses TRBV25-1 with TRBJ1-1, with 7 bases fitting TRBD1. Germline values: CDR1 MGHDK, CDR2 SYGVNS. This CDR3 has 12 amino acids. V lost 3 bases and J lost 7; bases outside the gene matches: 2. CDR3 in DNA: TGTGCCAGCAGTGAGACAGGGCTTGAAGCTTTCTTT. Its protein product is CASSETGLEAFF.

This clonotype was recorded many times. The chain is built from TRBV24-1 and TRBJ2-7, with D perhaps TRBD1 (5 bases). Germline CDR1 reads KGHDR; CDR2 reads SFDVKD. Trimming cost V 2 bases and J 0 bases, with 10 bases left between them. The CDR3 is made up of 15 amino acids. In DNA, the CDR3 is TGTGCCACCAGTGATTCGCGGACACTCTCCTACGAGCAGTACTTC. Its translation is CATSDSRTLSYEQYF.